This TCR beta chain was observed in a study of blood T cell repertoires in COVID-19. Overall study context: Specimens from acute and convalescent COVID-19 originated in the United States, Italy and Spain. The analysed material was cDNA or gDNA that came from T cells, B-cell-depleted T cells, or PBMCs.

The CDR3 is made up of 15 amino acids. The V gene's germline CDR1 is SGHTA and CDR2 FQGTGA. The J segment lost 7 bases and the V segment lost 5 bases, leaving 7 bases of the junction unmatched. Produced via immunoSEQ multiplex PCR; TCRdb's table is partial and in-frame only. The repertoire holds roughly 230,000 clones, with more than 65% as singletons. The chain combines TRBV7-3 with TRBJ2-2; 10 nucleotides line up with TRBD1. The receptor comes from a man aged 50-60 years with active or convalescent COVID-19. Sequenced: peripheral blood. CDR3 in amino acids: CASSNAGQGIGELFF. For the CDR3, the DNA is TGTGCCAGCAGCAACGCGGGACAGGGGATCGGGGAGCTGTTTTTT.